The source of this T cell receptor beta chain is a study of shared clonotypes between healthy human individuals. Study-level points and caveats: Blood was the only sampled material, and tissue repertoires likely differ.

Unmatched junction bases numbered 5, after V lost 3 bases and J lost 6 bases. Germline CDR1 reads KGHSH; CDR2 reads LQKENI. The CDR3 runs to 14 residues. The repertoire was sequenced with immunoSEQ multiplex PCR; TCRdb's copy has only in-frame clones and lacks some. Seen here are millions of clones, roughly 94% observed once, and the top ten hold about 0.13%. Note on this clone: Its cognate antigen is unknown.

This TCR came from a man younger than 30 in good health. The rearrangement joins TRBV18 to TRBJ2-1; 7 positions match TRBD1. Sequenced material: naive CD4+ T cells sorted from blood. The subset here: CD45RA+ positively selected. The CDR3 region has the DNA TGTGCCAGCTCACCCGGGACAGACCTCAATGAGCAGTTCTTC. It is translated as CASSPGTDLNEQFF. Looking up the rest from reference TRBV18 and TRBJ2-1 gives the full variable domain: NAGVMQNPRHLVRRRGQEARLRCSPMKGHSHVYWYRQLPEEGLKFMVYLQKENIIDESGMPKERFSAEFPKEGPSILRIQQVVRGDSAAYFCASSPGTDLNEQFFGPGTRLTVL.